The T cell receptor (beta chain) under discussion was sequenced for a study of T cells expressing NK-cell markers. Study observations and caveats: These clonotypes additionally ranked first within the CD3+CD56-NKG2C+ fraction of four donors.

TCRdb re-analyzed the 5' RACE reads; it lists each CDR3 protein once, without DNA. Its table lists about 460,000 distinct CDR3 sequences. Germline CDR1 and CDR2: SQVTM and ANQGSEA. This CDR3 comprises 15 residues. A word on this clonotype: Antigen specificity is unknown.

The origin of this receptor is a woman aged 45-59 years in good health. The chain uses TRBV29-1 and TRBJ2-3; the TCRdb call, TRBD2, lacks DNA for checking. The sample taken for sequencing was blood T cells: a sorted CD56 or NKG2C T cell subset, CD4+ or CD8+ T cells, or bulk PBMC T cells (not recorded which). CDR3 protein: CSGRSTSGYTDTQYF.